Following are 27 T cell receptor beta chains from one sample sequenced in a study of blood T cells in healthy people across ages. The use of a sample-barcoded 5' primer and a J-beta primer mix characterized a second PCR of roughly 6 to 12 cycles. TCRdb passed the 5' RACE reads through MiXCR, listing each CDR3 protein once. The table shows about 930,000 distinct CDR3 sequences, with 25% to 30% occurring only once. The same sample was also studied in work on T cells of mothers and their children.

Specimen: blood. The receptors stem from a woman in her forties in good health.

The chain uses TRBV11-3 and TRBJ2-3; D is unresolved. The germline CDR1 and CDR2 sequences are SGHNT and YENEEA. This CDR3 has 13 residues. V was clipped by 1 base and J by 5 bases, with 7 bases between them. The CDR3 reads CASSLAQEDTQYF. The CDR3 coding sequence is TGTGCCAGCAGCTTAGCTCAGGAAGATACGCAGTATTTT.

This clonotype was seen a single time. The J gene is TRBJ2-5, the V gene TRBV20-1; a possible D gene is TRBD2 (5 bases). Germline loops: CDR1 DFQATT, CDR2 SNEGSKA (reference sequence). This CDR3 is 15 amino acids long. Deletions cut 3 bases from V and 4 bases from J, with 18 bases between. CDR3 loop: CSASNGEQIRETQYF. For the CDR3, the DNA is TGCAGTGCTAGTAACGGGGAGCAGATAAGAGAGACCCAGTACTTC.

This chain joins TRBV28 and TRBJ1-2; D not certain. The CDR3 length is 13 residues. Germline V gene sequence: CDR1 MDHEN, CDR2 SYDVKM. Deletions cut 6 bases from V and 9 bases from J, with 17 bases between. CDR3 protein: CASSSQSPGSYTF. CDR3 nucleotide sequence: TGTGCCAGCAGCTCGCAGAGCCCTGGGAGCTACACCTTC.

In this sample, this clonotype turned up many times. Possible read error: a much larger clone is one base away. The rearrangement uses TRBV6-2 or TRBV6-3 and TRBJ2-5; 10 bases line up with TRBD1. The V and J ends lost 6 bases and 4 bases, in that order; junction bases with no gene match: 5. The CDR3 spans 14 residues. Germline V gene sequence: CDR1 MNHEY, CDR2 SVGEGT. This CDR3 reads CASSLRTGGETQYF. The CDR3 nucleotides read TGTGCCAGCAGCTTACGGACAGGGGGAGAGACCCAGTACTTC.

The V and J genes are TRBV5-1 and TRBJ2-1; tentatively, D is TRBD2 (5 bases). In germline, CDR1 is SGHRS, CDR2 YFSETQ. V gave up 0 bases and J gave up 2 bases, with 12 bases separating them. The CDR3 covers 16 residues. CDR3 region: CASSLVFIGTYNEQFF. The CDR3 DNA is TGCGCCAGCAGCTTGGTGTTTATCGGGACCTACAATGAGCAGTTCTTC. Full variable domain (missing parts from reference TRBV5-1 and TRBJ2-1): KAGVTQTPRYLIKTRGQQVTLSCSPISGHRSVSWYQQTPGQGLQFLFEYFSETQRNKGNFPGRFSGRQFSNSRSEMNVSTLELGDSALYLCASSLVFIGTYNEQFFGPGTRLTVL.

A note on this clonotype: A much more abundant neighbour one base away suggests this may be a read error. The genes are TRBV18 and TRBJ2-1, with 9 positions matching TRBD1. Germline V gene data show CDR1 as KGHSH and CDR2 as LQKENI. CDR3 size: 15 residues. CDR3 nucleotides: TGTGCCAGCTCACAAACAGGGGGCGCCTACAGTGAGCAGTTCTTC. Encoded protein: CASSQTGGAYSEQFF.

This chain connects TRBV7-8 to TRBJ1-5; 7 nucleotides line up with TRBD1. V lost 1 base to trimming and J lost 0 bases; unmatched junction nucleotides: 9. Germline V gene sequence: CDR1 SGHVS, CDR2 FQNEAQ. This CDR3 has 18 amino acids. CDR3 sequence reads: CASSLGTGSPYSNQPQHF. The CDR3 nucleotides read TGTGCCAGCAGCTTAGGGACAGGCAGCCCATATAGCAATCAGCCCCAGCATTTT.

This clonotype appeared a few times. J is TRBJ1-2 and V is TRBV5-1; 7 bases are shared with TRBD1. After removal of 5 bases from V and 5 bases from J, the junction contained 15 bases not matched to a gene. The CDR3 consists of 16 residues. CDR1 and CDR2 (germline): SGHRS, YFSETQ. The CDR3 DNA follows: TGCGCCAGCAGAAGCGACCGGGACAGCACCTTATATGGCTACACCTTC. Its translation is CASRSDRDSTLYGYTF.

This clonotype was observed a handful of times. One junction end disagrees with the germline gene, perhaps due to a read error. The chain recombines TRBV14 with TRBJ2-7; TRBD1 is a possible D gene (6 bases). Germline values: CDR1 SGHDN, CDR2 FVKESK. The CDR3 has 15 residues. CDR3 loop: CASSQDLDRSYKQYF. Written as DNA, the CDR3 is TGTGCCAGCAGCCAAGATCTGGACAGATCCTACAAGCAGTACTTC.

This clonotype has just a few counts. The chain carries TRBV20-1 and TRBJ2-4, with 8 bases matching TRBD1. The germline CDR1 and CDR2 sequences are DFQATT and SNEGSKA (reference sequence). This CDR3 spans 15 amino acids. V lost 3 bases to trimming and J lost 4 bases; unmatched junction nucleotides: 8. Here the CDR3 DNA reads TGCAGTGCTAGGAGGCAGGGACAGGTTAAAAACATTCAGTACTTC. Protein: CSARRQGQVKNIQYF.

In its sample, this clonotype was seen a few times. The rearrangement joins TRBV15 to TRBJ1-1; D unclear. Trimming removed 0 bases from V and 6 bases from J, with 17 bases in between. CDR3 length: 16 amino acids. Germline assignment: CDR1 LNHNV and CDR2 YYDKDF (reference sequence). The CDR3 here is CATSRDRGPSSAEAFF. The CDR3 DNA follows: TGTGCCACCAGCAGAGATCGAGGCCCAAGTTCAGCTGAAGCTTTCTTT. Full variable domain (missing parts from reference TRBV15 and TRBJ1-1): DAMVIQNPRYQVTQFGKPVTLSCSQTLNHNVMYWYQQKSSQAPKLLFHYYDKDFNNEADTPDNFQSRRPNTSFCFLDIRSPGLGDTAMYLCATSRDRGPSSAEAFFGQGTRLTVV.

Ten or more counts support this clonotype. The V gene is TRBV7-2, the J gene TRBJ2-1; D unclear. This CDR3 comprises 13 residues. Germline V gives CDR1 SGHTA, CDR2 FQGNSA. Trimming removed 4 bases at V and 8 bases at J, with 12 bases between. The CDR3 spells CASSSPQRHEQFF. In DNA, the CDR3 is TGTGCCAGCAGCTCACCCCAGCGCCATGAGCAGTTCTTC.

This clonotype has more than one count but fewer than ten. V gene TRBV29-1 combines with J gene TRBJ1-1; possibly TRBD1 for D (6 bases). The CDR3 has 15 residues. Germline CDR1 and CDR2: SQVTM and ANQGSEA. V was trimmed by 6 bases and J by 0 bases, leaving 17 bases between them. The chain's CDR3 is CSVDRDTLLNTEAFF. CDR3 in DNA: TGCAGCGTGGACCGGGACACCCTGTTGAACACTGAAGCTTTCTTT.

As concerns this clonotype: A read error may explain this, as a much larger clone is one base away. J is TRBJ2-6 and V is TRBV7-8; D possibly corresponds to TRBD1 (5 bases). Germline CDR1 is SGHVS and CDR2 is FQNEAQ. CDR3 size: 13 residues. The CDR3 bases are TGTGCCAGCGGGTTTACTGGGGCCAACGTCCAGACTTTC. Translating it yields CASGFTGANVQTF.

The chain recombines TRBV10-3 with TRBJ2-2; 8 positions agree with TRBD2. The CDR3 loop spans 17 amino acids. Germline V gene sequence: CDR1 ENHRY, CDR2 SYGVKD. V shed 4 bases, J shed 2 bases, and the junction held 9 bases outside the gene matches. CDR3 nucleotide sequence: TGTGCCATCAGTGTGGGTTTGCGGGGGGCCAACACCGGGGAGCTGTTTTTT. Its protein product is CAISVGLRGANTGELFF.

This clonotype has just a few counts. The rearrangement links TRBV7-2 to TRBJ2-7; 10 positions match TRBD1. CDR1 and CDR2 from the germline V gene are SGHTA and FQGNSA. The CDR3 is 15 residues long. Losses at the gene ends were 6 bases for V and 0 bases for J; bases not matched to a gene: 5. The CDR3 coding sequence is TGTGCCAGCAGACCGGACAGGGGGAGCTCCTACGAGCAGTACTTC. Translation: CASRPDRGSSYEQYF.

The chain is built from TRBV28 and TRBJ2-1; D may match TRBD1 or TRBD2 (5 bases each). CDR3 length equals 15 residues. Germline CDR1 is MDHEN and CDR2 is SYDVKM. The V and J ends lost 2 bases and 7 bases respectively, with 15 bases between them. This CDR3 is CASSLRDRRKNEQFF. The CDR3 coding sequence is TGTGCCAGCAGTTTACGGGACCGACGAAAAAATGAGCAGTTCTTC.

Details on this clonotype: The germline gene is not matched at one end of the junction; a read error may be the cause. This chain joins TRBV7-9 and TRBJ2-3; 7 bases match TRBD1. The CDR3 runs to 15 residues. Germline V gene data show CDR1 as SEHNR and CDR2 as FQNEAQ (reference sequence). DNA for the CDR3: TGTGCCAGCAGCTTATCGGGACAGCTCACAGGTACGCAGTATTTT. Its translation: CASSLSGQLTGTQYF.

The rearrangement uses TRBV7-9 and TRBJ1-1; D gene unclear. Germline CDR1 is SEHNR and CDR2 is FQNEAQ (reference sequence). V was shortened by 8 bases and J by 6 bases, with 10 bases between the two germline ends. The CDR3 spans 11 residues. DNA of the CDR3: TGTGCCAGCGATGAACAGTCTGAAGCTTTCTTT. This encodes CASDEQSEAFF.

This clonotype was picked up many times. The rearrangement links TRBV19 to TRBJ2-3; D may be TRBD1 (5 bases). Germline assignment: CDR1 LNHDA and CDR2 SQIVND (reference sequence). This CDR3 has 14 amino acids. Trimming stripped 7 bases from V and 0 bases from J, with 11 bases between. CDR3 nucleotide sequence: TGTGCCAGTAAGGACACCGCTAGCACAGATACGCAGTATTTT. Its translation is CASKDTASTDTQYF. The full variable domain, rest sourced from reference TRBV19 and TRBJ2-3, is DGGITQSPKYLFRKEGQNVTLSCEQNLNHDAMYWYRQDPGQGLRLIYYSQIVNDFQKGDIAEGYSVSREKKESFPLTVTSAQKNPTAFYLCASKDTASTDTQYFGPGTRLTVL.

The J gene is TRBJ2-5, the V gene TRBV6-5; TRBD1 matches at 7 bases. Near its end, the DNA agrees better with TRBJ2-7, so the J call may be wrong. The CDR3 covers 13 residues. The germline CDR1 and CDR2 sequences are MNHEY and SVGAGI. The CDR3 sequence: CASRKQGTYEQYF. The CDR3 nucleotides are TGTGCCAGCAGAAAACAGGGGACCTACGAGCAGTACTTC.

This clonotype appeared many times. The chain links TRBV4-3 to TRBJ2-3; 9 bases match TRBD2. Germline values: CDR1 LGHNA, CDR2 YSLEER. V lost 5 bases, J lost 2 bases, and 11 bases stayed unmatched. The CDR3 contains 17 residues. The DNA of the CDR3 is TGCGCCAGCAGCGCTGACTCTAGCGGGGCGGCCACAGATACGCAGTATTTT. Translating it yields CASSADSSGAATDTQYF.

This clonotype was observed at least ten times. It may be a read error: a sequence one base away is much more abundant. V gene TRBV20-1 combines with J gene TRBJ2-7; D unclear. The CDR3 loop spans 14 amino acids. V was cut by 0 bases and J by 7 bases, with 16 bases left in between. The germline gives CDR1 DFQATT, CDR2 SNEGSKA (reference sequence). In DNA, the CDR3 is TGCAGTGCTAGAGATAAGGTCCAGTACAATGAGCAGTACTTC. Protein sequence: CSARDKVQYNEQYF.

At least ten counts were recorded for this clonotype. This rearrangement joins TRBV29-1 to TRBJ2-7, with unresolved D. Per germline, CDR1 SQVTM and CDR2 ANQGSEA. V dropped 8 bases and J dropped 6 bases, with 8 bases sitting between them. The CDR3 has 9 amino acids. CDR3 bases: TGCAGCTCCAGCAGCGAGCAGTACTTC. Its protein product is CSSSSEQYF.

The chain uses TRBV20-1 and TRBJ1-5; D call uncertain. The CDR3 sequence is 14 residues long. V dropped 5 bases and J dropped 1 base, with 12 bases sitting between them. CDR1 and CDR2 (germline): DFQATT, SNEGSKA (reference sequence). DNA for the CDR3: TGCAGTGCTTCGACTGATATCAGCAATCAGCCCCAGCATTTT. This translates into CSASTDISNQPQHF.

The J gene is TRBJ1-3, the V gene TRBV7-8; 8 bases align to TRBD1. In germline, CDR1 is SGHVS, CDR2 FQNEAQ. This CDR3 is built from 15 residues. Trimming removed 5 bases from V and 3 bases from J; junction bases left unmatched: 6. CDR3 sequence (DNA): TGTGCCAGCAGCGGGGACAGGACATTTGGAAACACCATATATTTT. It specifies CASSGDRTFGNTIYF.

V is TRBV12-3 or TRBV12-4 and J is TRBJ1-3; D is ambiguous. The CDR3 has 13 residues. V lost 2 bases to trimming and J lost 5 bases, with 7 bases between them. CDR3 amino acids: CASSLTRRNTIYF. The CDR3 DNA reads as TGTGCCAGCAGTTTAACTAGGCGAAACACCATATATTTT.